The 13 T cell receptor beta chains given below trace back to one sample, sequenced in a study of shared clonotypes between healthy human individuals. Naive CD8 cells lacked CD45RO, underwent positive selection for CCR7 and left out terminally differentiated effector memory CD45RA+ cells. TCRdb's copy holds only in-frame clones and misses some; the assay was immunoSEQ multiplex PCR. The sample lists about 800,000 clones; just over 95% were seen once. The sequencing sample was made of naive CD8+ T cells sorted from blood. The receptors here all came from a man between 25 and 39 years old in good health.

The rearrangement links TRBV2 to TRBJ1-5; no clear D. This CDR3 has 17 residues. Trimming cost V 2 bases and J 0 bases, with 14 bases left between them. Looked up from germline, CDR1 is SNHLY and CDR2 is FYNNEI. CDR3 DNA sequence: TGTGCCAGCAGTGAAAGCCCTGGAGGTTATAGCAATCAGCCCCAGCATTTT. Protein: CASSESPGGYSNQPQHF.

As DNA, the CDR3 is TGTGCCAGCAGCCCAAGACTAGCGCCGACAGATACGCAGTATTTT. It is translated as CASSPRLAPTDTQYF. The chain couples TRBV7-9 to TRBJ2-3, with 8 bases that match TRBD2. Looked up from germline, CDR1 is SEHNR and CDR2 is FQNEAQ (reference sequence). After removal of 5 bases from V and 3 bases from J, the junction contained 7 bases not matched to a gene. The CDR3 sequence is 15 residues long. Supplemented by reference TRBV7-9 and TRBJ2-3, the full variable domain reads DTGVSQNPRHKITKRGQNVTFRCDPISEHNRLYWYRQTLGQGPEFLTYFQNEAQLEKSRLLSDRFSAERPKGSFSTLEIQRTEQGDSAMYLCASSPRLAPTDTQYFGPGTRLTVL.

The CDR3 sequence: CASRSGGNYEQYF. DNA for the CDR3: TGTGCCAGCAGATCAGGGGGCAACTACGAGCAGTACTTC. The chain is built from TRBV27 and TRBJ2-7; 8 nucleotides agree with TRBD1. CDR1 is MNHEY and CDR2 is SMNVEV in the germline V gene (reference sequence). This CDR3 has 13 amino acids. With V trimmed by 6 bases and J by 3 bases, 4 bases remained unmatched.

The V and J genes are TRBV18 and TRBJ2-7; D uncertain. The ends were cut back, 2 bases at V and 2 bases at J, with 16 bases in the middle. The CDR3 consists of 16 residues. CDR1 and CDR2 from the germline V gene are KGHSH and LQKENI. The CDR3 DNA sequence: TGTGCCAGCTCACCAGATGATCAGGTGTCTCCCTACGAGCAGTACTTC. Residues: CASSPDDQVSPYEQYF. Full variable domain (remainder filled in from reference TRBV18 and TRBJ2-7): NAGVMQNPRHLVRRRGQEARLRCSPMKGHSHVYWYRQLPEEGLKFMVYLQKENIIDESGMPKERFSAEFPKEGPSILRIQQVVRGDSAAYFCASSPDDQVSPYEQYFGPGTRLTVT.

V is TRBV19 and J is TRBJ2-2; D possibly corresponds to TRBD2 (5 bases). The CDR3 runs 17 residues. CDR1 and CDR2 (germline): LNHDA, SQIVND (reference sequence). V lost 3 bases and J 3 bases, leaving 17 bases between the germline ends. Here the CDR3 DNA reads TGTGCCAGTAGTATGTCTAGCACGAGCTATGACACCGGGGAGCTGTTTTTT. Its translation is CASSMSSTSYDTGELFF.

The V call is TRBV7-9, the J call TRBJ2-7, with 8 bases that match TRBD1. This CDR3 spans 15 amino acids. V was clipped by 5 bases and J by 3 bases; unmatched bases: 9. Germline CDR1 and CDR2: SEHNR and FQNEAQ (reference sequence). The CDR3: CASSPWRGQGYEQYF. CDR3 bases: TGTGCCAGCAGCCCCTGGCGCGGACAGGGCTACGAGCAGTACTTC.

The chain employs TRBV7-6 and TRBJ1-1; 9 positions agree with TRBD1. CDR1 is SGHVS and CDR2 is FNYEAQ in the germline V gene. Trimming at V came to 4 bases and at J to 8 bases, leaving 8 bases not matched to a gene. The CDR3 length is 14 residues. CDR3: CASSSYIDRGEAFF. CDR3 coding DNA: TGTGCCAGCAGCTCTTATATTGACAGGGGGGAAGCTTTCTTT.

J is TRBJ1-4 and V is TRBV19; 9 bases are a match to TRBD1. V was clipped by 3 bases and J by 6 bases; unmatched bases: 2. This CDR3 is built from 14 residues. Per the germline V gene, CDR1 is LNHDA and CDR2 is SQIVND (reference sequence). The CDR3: CASSMTGGDEKLFF. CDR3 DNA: TGTGCCAGTAGTATGACAGGGGGTGATGAAAAACTGTTTTTT.

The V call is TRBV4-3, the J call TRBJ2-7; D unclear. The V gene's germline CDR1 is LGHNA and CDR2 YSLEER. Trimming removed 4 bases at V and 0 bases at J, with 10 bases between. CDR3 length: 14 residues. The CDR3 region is CASSRDKNSYEQYF. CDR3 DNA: TGCGCCAGCAGCCGTGACAAAAACTCCTACGAGCAGTACTTC.

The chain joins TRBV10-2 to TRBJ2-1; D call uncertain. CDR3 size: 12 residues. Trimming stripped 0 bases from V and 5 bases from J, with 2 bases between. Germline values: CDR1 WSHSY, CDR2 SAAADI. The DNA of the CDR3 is TGCGCCAGCAGTGAGTCTAACAATGAGCAGTTCTTC. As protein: CASSESNNEQFF.

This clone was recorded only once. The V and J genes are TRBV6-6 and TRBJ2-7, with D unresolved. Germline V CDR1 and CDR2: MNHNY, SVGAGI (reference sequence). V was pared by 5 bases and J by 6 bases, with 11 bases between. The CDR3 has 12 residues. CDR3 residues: CASSPLGREQYF. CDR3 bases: TGTGCCAGCAGTCCCCTGGGTCGCGAGCAGTACTTC.

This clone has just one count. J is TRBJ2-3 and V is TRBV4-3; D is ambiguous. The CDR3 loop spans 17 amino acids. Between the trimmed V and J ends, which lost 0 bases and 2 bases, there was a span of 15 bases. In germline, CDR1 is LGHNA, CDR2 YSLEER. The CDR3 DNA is TGCGCCAGCAGCCAAGATCGCGTGGGCCTCAACACAGATACGCAGTATTTT. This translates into CASSQDRVGLNTDTQYF.

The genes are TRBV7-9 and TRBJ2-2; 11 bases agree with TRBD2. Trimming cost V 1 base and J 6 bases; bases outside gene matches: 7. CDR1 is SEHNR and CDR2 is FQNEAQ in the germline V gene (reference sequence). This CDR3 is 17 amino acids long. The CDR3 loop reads CASSLVASGRRSGELFF. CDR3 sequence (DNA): TGTGCCAGCAGCTTAGTGGCTAGCGGGAGGCGGTCCGGGGAGCTGTTTTTT.